This passage covers 32 T cell receptor beta chains from one sample sequenced in a study of blood T cell repertoires in COVID-19. The repertoire was sequenced with immunoSEQ multiplex PCR; TCRdb's copy has only in-frame clones and lacks some. The repertoire consists of about 140,000 clones, with 85% to 90% occurring once and the leading ten covering approximately 3%. The sample comprised peripheral blood. These receptor sequences come from a woman in her fifties or sixties with active COVID-19.

V and J are TRBV10-2 and TRBJ2-1; 9 bases fit TRBD2. Trimming cost V 6 bases and J 4 bases; bases outside gene matches: 7. The germline gives CDR1 WSHSY, CDR2 SAAADI. This CDR3 comprises 15 residues. In DNA, the CDR3 is TGCGCCAGCAGCCGGGGGAGCGGGGGGTACAATGAGCAGTTCTTC. Its protein product is CASSRGSGGYNEQFF.

The rearrangement joins TRBV19 to TRBJ1-5; 8 nucleotides line up with TRBD1. Per germline, CDR1 LNHDA and CDR2 SQIVND (reference sequence). J was trimmed by 7 bases and V by 4 bases; bases with no gene match: 12. The CDR3 consists of 16 residues. The CDR3 DNA is TGTGCCAGTAGTACGACCGGGACAGGACGGGGACAGCCCCAGCATTTT. Translated, it gives CASSTTGTGRGQPQHF.

This chain connects TRBV3-1 (or the pseudogene TRBV3-2) to TRBJ2-3; D uncertain. V was clipped by 0 bases and J by 3 bases, with 13 bases between them. Germline lookup yields CDR1 LGHDT and CDR2 YNNKEL (reference sequence). This CDR3 is built from 16 residues. The CDR3: CASSQEPRFKTDTQYF. In nucleotides, the CDR3 is TGTGCCAGCAGCCAAGAACCTAGATTTAAGACAGATACGCAGTATTTT.

This chain links TRBV6-5 with TRBJ2-5; TRBD1 matches at 7 bases. Germline lookup yields CDR1 MNHEY and CDR2 SVGAGI. Trimming at V came to 7 bases and at J to 2 bases, leaving 1 base not matched to a gene. This CDR3 is built from 12 residues. CDR3 in amino acids: CASMGQQETQYF. The CDR3 DNA sequence: TGTGCCAGCATGGGACAGCAAGAGACCCAGTACTTC.

The chain uses TRBV2 and TRBJ2-5; tentatively, D is TRBD1 (6 bases). Trimming shortened V by 5 bases and J by 5 bases, and 12 bases separated the two germline ends. The CDR3 sequence is 13 residues long. Germline V gene lookup returns CDR1 SNHLY and CDR2 FYNNEI. The chain's CDR3 is CASSWVRGETQYF. The DNA for the CDR3 is TGTGCCAGCAGTTGGGTGAGGGGGGAGACCCAGTACTTC.

The CDR3 loop is CAPPRVSYEQYF. The CDR3 coding sequence is TGTGCCCCTCCGCGGGTCTCCTACGAGCAGTACTTC. J is TRBJ2-7 and V is TRBV9, with D maybe TRBD2 (5 bases). The CDR3 extends over 12 amino acids. Trimming cost V 10 bases and J 0 bases, with 11 bases left between them. Germline lookup yields CDR1 SGDLS and CDR2 YYNGEE.

The V and J genes are TRBV19 and TRBJ1-5; 9 nucleotides line up with TRBD1. Germline CDR1 reads LNHDA; CDR2 reads SQIVND (reference sequence). CDR3 length equals 19 residues. With V trimmed by 4 bases and J by 4 bases, 17 bases remained unmatched. The CDR3 region is CASSRTWTGDKKINQPQHF. The DNA of the CDR3 is TGTGCCAGTAGTAGGACCTGGACAGGGGACAAGAAGATTAATCAGCCCCAGCATTTT.

The chain employs TRBV4-1 and TRBJ2-2; 7 bases line up with TRBD2. The CDR3 runs to 16 residues. V lost 1 base to trimming and J lost 7 bases; unmatched junction nucleotides: 9. Germline CDR1 MGHRA, CDR2 YSYEKL. The CDR3 bases are TGCGCCAGCAGCCAAGGTGGCGGGAGTGGTAACGGGGAGCTGTTTTTT. This gives the protein CASSQGGGSGNGELFF.

A word on this clone: At one end, the junction sequence differs from germline, possibly due to a read error. The CDR3 is CASSLAGGEVF. As DNA, the CDR3 is TGTGCCAGCAGTTTAGCGGGAGGTGAGGTCTTC. The chain uses TRBV6-2 or TRBV6-3 and TRBJ2-1; the match to TRBD2 covers 10 bases. Germline V gene lookup returns CDR1 MNHEY and CDR2 SVGEGT. This CDR3 spans 11 amino acids.

The chain links TRBV5-6 to TRBJ2-5, with 7 nucleotides matching TRBD2. The trim removed 3 bases at V and 3 bases at J, leaving 2 bases unmatched. There are 13 residues in the CDR3. The germline V gene has CDR1 SGHDT and CDR2 YYEEEE. In DNA form, the CDR3 reads TGTGCCAGCAGCTCCGGACTAGAAGAGACCCAGTACTTC. Protein sequence: CASSSGLEETQYF.

This clone has more than one count but fewer than ten. The chain recombines TRBV5-1 with TRBJ2-3; 16 nucleotides match TRBD2. V lost 3 bases to trimming and J lost 4 bases; unmatched junction nucleotides: 8. The CDR3 is made up of 18 amino acids. Germline assignment: CDR1 SGHRS and CDR2 YFSETQ. CDR3 sequence reads: CASSWGLAGGPKADTQYF. The CDR3 nucleotides are TGCGCCAGCAGCTGGGGACTAGCGGGAGGGCCCAAAGCAGATACGCAGTATTTT. Drawing the rest from reference TRBV5-1 and TRBJ2-3, the complete variable domain is KAGVTQTPRYLIKTRGQQVTLSCSPISGHRSVSWYQQTPGQGLQFLFEYFSETQRNKGNFPGRFSGRQFSNSRSEMNVSTLELGDSALYLCASSWGLAGGPKADTQYFGPGTRLTVL.

The rearrangement links TRBV30 to TRBJ1-4, with D perhaps matching TRBD1 (5 bases). This CDR3 has 14 residues. Germline V CDR1 and CDR2: GTSNPN, SVGIG (reference sequence). Trimming cost V 5 bases and J 1 base, with 11 bases left between them. The CDR3 coding sequence is TGTGCCTGGCGGCGGACAAGAACTAATGAAAAACTGTTTTTT. Translated, it gives CAWRRTRTNEKLFF.

The rearrangement joins TRBV27 to TRBJ2-2; 8 bases fit TRBD1. CDR3 size: 17 residues. Germline V gene sequence: CDR1 MNHEY, CDR2 SMNVEV (reference sequence). Germline trimming cut 8 bases from V and 1 base from J; bases unmatched to any gene: 12. CDR3 DNA: TGTGCCAGCTCCCGGAGCGGACAGGGCCGGAACACCGGGGAGCTGTTTTTT. Translated: CASSRSGQGRNTGELFF.

The rearrangement links TRBV18 to TRBJ1-3; unclear D gene. The CDR3 has 13 residues. V was cut by 3 bases and J by 10 bases, with 13 bases left in between. Germline assignment: CDR1 KGHSH and CDR2 LQKENI. The CDR3 DNA is TGTGCCAGCTCACCGGCCCCGGAGGGAACCATATATTTT. Residues: CASSPAPEGTIYF.

The chain carries TRBV14 and TRBJ2-2; D perhaps matches TRBD2 (6 bases). Trimming removed 1 base from V and 0 bases from J, with 9 bases in between. The CDR3 has 16 residues. The germline CDR1 and CDR2 sequences are SGHDN and FVKESK. The CDR3 loop reads CASSQVRTTNTGELFF. In DNA, the CDR3 is TGTGCCAGCAGCCAAGTGAGGACTACGAACACCGGGGAGCTGTTTTTT.

Here the CDR3 DNA reads TGTGCCAGCAGCCAAGGCGTAGAATCGCAGGGACAATGGGAGACCCAGTACTTC. This encodes CASSQGVESQGQWETQYF. The V and J genes are TRBV3-1 (or the pseudogene TRBV3-2) and TRBJ2-5, with a weak D call TRBD1 (6 bases). The CDR3 loop spans 18 amino acids. Trimming cost V 1 base and J 5 bases, with 23 bases left between them. The germline CDR1 and CDR2 sequences are LGHDT and YNNKEL (reference sequence).

The rearrangement uses TRBV10-3 and TRBJ2-3, with TRBD1 identical over 9 bases. The trim removed 10 bases at V and 4 bases at J, leaving 3 bases unmatched. Germline V gene data show CDR1 as ENHRY and CDR2 as SYGVKD. The CDR3 spans 12 residues. The CDR3 region has the DNA TGTGCCAGTACAGGGGGCGCAGATACGCAGTATTTT. Encoded protein: CASTGGADTQYF.

The chain couples TRBV18 to TRBJ2-2; D possibly corresponds to TRBD1 (5 bases). The V gene's germline CDR1 is KGHSH and CDR2 LQKENI. The CDR3 covers 13 residues. V was shortened by 6 bases and J by 5 bases, with 10 bases between the two germline ends. The CDR3 is CASSLGATGELFF. CDR3 sequence (DNA): TGTGCCAGCTCTCTAGGGGCGACCGGGGAGCTGTTTTTT.

The chain carries TRBV28 and TRBJ1-2; 8 bases map to TRBD1. Germline CDR1 MDHEN, CDR2 SYDVKM. V shed 5 bases and J 8 bases; nucleotides not matched to a gene: 10. The CDR3 is 14 residues long. This chain's CDR3 is CASSPRAGGEGYTF. DNA for the CDR3: TGTGCCAGCAGTCCTCGTGCAGGGGGCGAGGGCTACACCTTC.

The chain links TRBV28 to TRBJ2-7; 7 nucleotides line up with TRBD1. With V trimmed by 2 bases and J by 7 bases, 11 bases remained unmatched. This CDR3 has 15 residues. Germline assignment: CDR1 MDHEN and CDR2 SYDVKM. CDR3 DNA: TGTGCCAGCAGTTTAACGGACAGGCGCGAAGGGGAGCAGTACTTC. Translation gives CASSLTDRREGEQYF.

In DNA form, the CDR3 reads TGTGCCAGCAGCTTAGGTCAGAATTCACCCCTCCACTTT. Translation: CASSLGQNSPLHF. This sequence joins TRBV7-3 and TRBJ1-6; D is ambiguous. This CDR3 is built from 13 residues. V was clipped by 2 bases and J by 7 bases, with 6 bases between them. The germline gives CDR1 SGHTA, CDR2 FQGTGA. The full variable domain, in which reference TRBV7-3 and TRBJ1-6 provide the parts outside the CDR3, is GAGVSQTPSNKVTEKGKYVELRCDPISGHTALYWYRQSLGQGPEFLIYFQGTGAADDSGLPNDRFFAVRPEGSVSTLKIQRTERGDSAVYLCASSLGQNSPLHFGNGTRLTVT.

V gene TRBV2 combines with J gene TRBJ1-3; possible D gene TRBD1, 6 bases. The CDR3 sequence is 17 residues long. V shed 6 bases and J shed 8 bases, with 26 bases lying between them. Germline loops: CDR1 SNHLY, CDR2 FYNNEI. The CDR3 protein is CASRDGIRDTLGDTIYF. The CDR3 nucleotides read TGTGCCAGCAGGGATGGGATCCGGGACACGCTGGGGGACACCATATATTTT.

The chain uses TRBV19 and TRBJ2-6; no clear D gene. Germline V CDR1 and CDR2: LNHDA, SQIVND (reference sequence). The V and J ends lost 2 bases and 0 bases respectively, with 14 bases between them. This CDR3 has 18 amino acids. DNA for the CDR3: TGTGCCAGTAGTATATACCCTCCGGCGGACTCTGGGGCCAACGTCCTGACTTTC. Its protein is CASSIYPPADSGANVLTF.

The chain employs TRBV29-1 and TRBJ1-5, with 9 bases lining up with TRBD1. V was pared by 6 bases and J by 4 bases, with 7 bases of the junction left unmatched. This CDR3 has 14 residues. CDR1 and CDR2 from the germline V gene are SQVTM and ANQGSEA. CDR3 protein: CSVAQQGANQPQHF. The CDR3 DNA reads as TGCAGCGTCGCTCAACAGGGGGCGAATCAGCCCCAGCATTTT.

The count of this clone is one. The rearrangement uses TRBV5-6 and TRBJ2-2; no firm D call. Germline CDR1 SGHDT, CDR2 YYEEEE. V was cut by 1 base and J by 5 bases, with 3 bases left in between. CDR3 length: 12 residues. The CDR3 DNA sequence: TGTGCCAGCAGCTTGACTACCGGGGAGCTGTTTTTT. Translation gives CASSLTTGELFF. Drawing the rest from reference TRBV5-6 and TRBJ2-2, the complete variable domain is DAGVTQSPTHLIKTRGQQVTLRCSPKSGHDTVSWYQQALGQGPQFIFQYYEEEERQRGNFPDRFSGHQFPNYSSELNVNALLLGDSALYLCASSLTTGELFFGEGSRLTVL.

The genes are TRBV9 and TRBJ1-1; D is uncertain. This CDR3 region has 16 residues. Between the trimmed V and J ends, which lost 3 bases and 0 bases, there was a span of 15 bases. Germline V CDR1 and CDR2: SGDLS, YYNGEE. CDR3 nucleotide sequence: TGTGCCAGCAGCGCAGTGTATGAGACTTTGAACACTGAAGCTTTCTTT. Translation: CASSAVYETLNTEAFF.

J is TRBJ2-1 and V is TRBV10-2, with a possible D match to TRBD2 (6 bases). Trimming took 4 bases from V and 4 from J, leaving 11 bases between them. The length of the CDR3 is 14 residues. Germline V gene sequence: CDR1 WSHSY, CDR2 SAAADI. CDR3 sequence: CASSAGEVYNEQFF. The CDR3 DNA reads TGCGCCAGCAGTGCGGGAGAGGTATACAATGAGCAGTTCTTC.

The rearrangement uses TRBV6-1 and TRBJ1-6; D perhaps matches TRBD1 (6 bases). Germline CDR1 is MNHNS and CDR2 is SASEGT. Trimming left V 0 bases short and J 8 bases short, with 8 bases between. The CDR3 is made up of 14 amino acids. The CDR3 DNA reads as TGTGCCAGCAGTGAAGCCTACAGGGATTCACCCCTCCACTTT. Amino acid sequence: CASSEAYRDSPLHF.

This rearrangement joins TRBV4-3 to TRBJ2-7; 7 bases align to TRBD2. This CDR3 is built from 15 residues. Germline V gene data show CDR1 as LGHNA and CDR2 as YSLEER. V dropped 4 bases and J dropped 2; count of bases not matched to a gene: 8. The CDR3 bases are TGCGCCAGCAGCCGAGGACTAGTCGAGCCCTACGAGCAGTACTTC. Its translation: CASSRGLVEPYEQYF.

The chain employs TRBV7-6 and TRBJ2-3; D may be TRBD1 (7 bases). The CDR3 loop spans 19 amino acids. The germline V gene has CDR1 SGHVS and CDR2 FNYEAQ. V lost 7 bases and J 3 bases, leaving 29 bases between the germline ends. The CDR3 sequence: CASTLKSVRRGRGTDTQYF. CDR3 sequence (DNA): TGTGCCAGCACCCTTAAATCGGTAAGGAGGGGGCGAGGTACAGATACGCAGTATTTT.

The chain combines TRBV7-9 with TRBJ1-1; possible D gene TRBD1, 5 bases. Trimming removed 0 bases from V and 1 base from J, with 9 bases in between. The CDR3 runs 15 residues. CDR1 is SEHNR, CDR2 FQNEAQ, per germline (reference sequence). The CDR3 reads CASSLAMGGNTEAFF. Here the CDR3 DNA reads TGTGCCAGCAGCTTAGCGATGGGGGGGAACACTGAAGCTTTCTTT.

The V call is TRBV4-1, the J call TRBJ1-3; no definite D call. The CDR3 runs 15 residues. V lost 3 bases, J lost 6 bases, and 15 bases lay in between. From germline, CDR1 is MGHRA and CDR2 YSYEKL. The CDR3 nucleotides are TGCGCCAGCAGCCAGAGGGAGATATCACAAAACACCATATATTTT. This codes for CASSQREISQNTIYF.